This paragraph covers one TCR beta chain sequence. Its antigen target is currently unknown. Base qualities are not recorded, but no much larger clone differs from it by a single base. The germline V gene gives CDR1 as SGHVT and CDR2 as SQSDAQ. The V end gives up 3 bases and the J end 6 bases, leaving 11 bases in the junction not matched to a gene. Including the terminal cysteine and phenylalanine, the CDR3 comprises 16 residues. Just CDR3 DNA is preserved here, 48 bases in frame from base 1. Library creation used 5' RACE. Instrument on record: Illumina MiSeq. Using fastp at Q25 and MiXCR, TCRdb reprocessed the public reads and kept productive beta chains. Rows with one shared CDR3 protein collapse into an entry with the most common genes and DNA. Present in this sample are 55,000 to 65,000 distinct CDR3 sequences, 15% to 20% of which were seen just once. The ten largest clones add up to approximately 4.8% of the sample.

This specimen belongs to a study of T cells of healthy individuals (dated by TCRdb to the late 2010s). This receptor was taken from a human donor in good health. The rearranged segments are TRBV7-4 and TRBJ2-3; TRBD2 lines up with 8 middle nucleotides. This receptor carries the CDR3 CASSFENGGAKDTQYF. The DNA sequence follows: TGTGCCAGCAGCTTCGAAAACGGGGGGGCCAAGGATACGCAGTATTTT. Reference TRBV7-4 and TRBJ2-3 genes cover what lies past the CDR3, so the full variable domain is GAGVSQSPRYKVAKRGRDVALRCDSISGHVTLYWYRQTLGQGSEVLTYSQSDAQRDKSGRPSGRFSAERPERSVSTLKIQRTEQGDSAVYLCASSFENGGAKDTQYFGPGTRLTVL.